This T cell receptor beta chain was sequenced for a study of blood T cells in healthy people across ages. Through a sample-barcoded 5' primer and a J-beta primer mix, a second PCR was run for roughly 7 to 11 cycles. A tag from a template-switch adaptor with 12 random nucleotides marked each cDNA molecule. TCRdb itself ran the 5' RACE reads through MiXCR, one entry per CDR3 protein. The table records some 710,000 distinct CDR3 sequences, 46% of them present only once. Researchers isolated at least 6.5 million PBMCs per sample. This clonotype turned up a few times. Antigen unknown. Germline V lookup: CDR1 MDHEN, CDR2 SYDVKM. This CDR3 is built from 15 residues. Trimming pared 4 bases from V and 6 bases from J, leaving 16 bases between. Study findings and constraints: Estimated diversity across one million T cells was deemed an underestimate. The study found more naive CD4+ cells and higher diversity in long-lived than aged donors.

This clonotype originated in a man older than 75 in good health. The chain uses TRBV28 and TRBJ2-1; D is perhaps TRBD2 (5 bases). What was sequenced was blood. The CDR3 loop reads CASSSAREGFNEQFF. As DNA, the CDR3 is TGTGCCAGCAGTTCCGCACGGGAAGGATTCAATGAGCAGTTCTTC.